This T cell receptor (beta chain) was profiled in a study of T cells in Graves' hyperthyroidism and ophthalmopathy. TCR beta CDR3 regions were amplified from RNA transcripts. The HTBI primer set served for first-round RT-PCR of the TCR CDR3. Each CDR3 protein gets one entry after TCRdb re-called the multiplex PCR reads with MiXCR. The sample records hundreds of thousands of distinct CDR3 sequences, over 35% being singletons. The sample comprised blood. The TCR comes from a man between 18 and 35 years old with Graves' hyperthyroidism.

CDR3 nucleotides: TGTGCCAGCAGCTGGGGAGGGGGAATCGCTGAGACCCAGTACTTC. Protein sequence: CASSWGGGIAETQYF. The rearrangement links TRBV7-9 to TRBJ2-5; a weak D match, TRBD2 (7 bases). Germline CDR1 and CDR2: SEHNR and FQNEAQ (reference sequence). CDR3 length: 15 amino acids. Trimming took off 4 bases at V and 5 bases at J, with 17 bases between the two ends.